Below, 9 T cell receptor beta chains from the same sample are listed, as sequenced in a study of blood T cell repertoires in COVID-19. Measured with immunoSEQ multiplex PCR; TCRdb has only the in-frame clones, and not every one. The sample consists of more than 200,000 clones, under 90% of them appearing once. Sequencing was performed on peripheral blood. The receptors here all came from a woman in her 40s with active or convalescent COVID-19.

The CDR3: CATSDTGGPHNEQFF. The CDR3 nucleotides read TGTGCCACCAGTGACACAGGGGGGCCCCACAATGAGCAGTTCTTC. The chain carries TRBV24-1 and TRBJ2-1, with 8 nucleotides matching TRBD1. J gave up 5 bases and V 4 bases, and 6 bases lay outside the gene matches. This CDR3 spans 15 amino acids. The germline V gene has CDR1 KGHDR and CDR2 SFDVKD.

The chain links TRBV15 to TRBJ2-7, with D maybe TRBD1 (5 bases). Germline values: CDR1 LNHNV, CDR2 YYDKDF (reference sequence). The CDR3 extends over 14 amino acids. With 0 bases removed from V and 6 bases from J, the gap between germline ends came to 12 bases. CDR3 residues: CATSRDQRQIEQYF. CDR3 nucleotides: TGTGCCACCAGCAGAGACCAGAGACAGATCGAGCAGTACTTC.

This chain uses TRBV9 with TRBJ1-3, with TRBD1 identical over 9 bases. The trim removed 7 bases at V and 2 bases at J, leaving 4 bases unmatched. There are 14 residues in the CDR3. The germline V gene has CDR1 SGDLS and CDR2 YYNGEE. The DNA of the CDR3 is TGTGCCAGCTCCGGGGACAGGGCTGGAAACACCATATATTTT. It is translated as CASSGDRAGNTIYF.

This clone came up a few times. The CDR3 protein is CASSLGGTGYTF. The DNA of the CDR3 is TGTGCCAGCAGTTTAGGGGGGACTGGCTACACCTTC. The gene calls are TRBV28 and TRBJ1-2, with a tentative D call TRBD1 (5 bases). The CDR3 spans 12 residues. V lost 2 bases and J lost 7, with 8 bases in between. The germline V gene encodes CDR1 MDHEN and CDR2 SYDVKM.

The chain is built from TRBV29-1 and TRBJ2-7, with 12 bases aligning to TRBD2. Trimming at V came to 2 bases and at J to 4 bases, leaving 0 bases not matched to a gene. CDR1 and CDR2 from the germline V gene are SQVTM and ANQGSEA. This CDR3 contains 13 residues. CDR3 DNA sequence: TGCAGCGTTGAACTAGCGGGGGGGTACGAGCAGTACTTC. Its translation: CSVELAGGYEQYF.

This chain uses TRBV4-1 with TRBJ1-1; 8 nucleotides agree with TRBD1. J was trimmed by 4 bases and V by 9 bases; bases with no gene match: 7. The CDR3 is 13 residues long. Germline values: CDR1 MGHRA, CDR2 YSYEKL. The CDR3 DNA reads TGCGCCAGTCGACAGGGGCAGGGCACTGAAGCTTTCTTT. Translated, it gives CASRQGQGTEAFF.

This chain's CDR3 is CASLRGQWGTEAFF. CDR3 nucleotide sequence: TGTGCCAGCCTCAGGGGTCAATGGGGCACTGAAGCTTTCTTT. V gene TRBV6-5 combines with J gene TRBJ1-1; weak D call: TRBD1 (6 bases). The V end lost 8 bases, the J end lost 4 bases, and 17 bases lay between the germline ends. The germline V gene encodes CDR1 MNHEY and CDR2 SVGAGI. The CDR3 sequence is 14 residues long.

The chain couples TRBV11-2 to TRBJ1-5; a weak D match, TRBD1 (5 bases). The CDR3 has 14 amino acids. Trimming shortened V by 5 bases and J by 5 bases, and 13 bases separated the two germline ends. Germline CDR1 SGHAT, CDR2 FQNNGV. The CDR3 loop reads CASSRQGLDQPQHF. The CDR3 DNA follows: TGTGCCAGCAGCAGGCAGGGTTTAGATCAGCCCCAGCATTTT.

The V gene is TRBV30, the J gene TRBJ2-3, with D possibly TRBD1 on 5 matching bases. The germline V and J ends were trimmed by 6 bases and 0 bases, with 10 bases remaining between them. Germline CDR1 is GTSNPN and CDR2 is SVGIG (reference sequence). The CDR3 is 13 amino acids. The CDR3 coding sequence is TGTGCCTGTCACAGGATGAGCACAGATACGCAGTATTTT. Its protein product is CACHRMSTDTQYF.